This passage covers 26 T cell receptor beta chains from one sample sequenced in a study of shared clonotypes between healthy human individuals. Assay: immunoSEQ multiplex PCR; the TCRdb copy retains only in-frame clones and omits some. The repertoire consists of 400,000 or so clones, with about 96% occurring once and the leading ten covering about 0.32%. What was sequenced was memory CD8+ T cells sorted from blood. Subset here: CD45RO+ cells pooled with CCR7-negative TemRA cells. These receptors were collected from a man aged 25 to 45 in good health.

This chain uses TRBV2 with TRBJ2-2; 14 nucleotides align to TRBD2. CDR1 is SNHLY and CDR2 is FYNNEI in the germline V gene. The CDR3 sequence is 15 residues long. V lost 7 bases to trimming and J lost 8 bases; unmatched junction nucleotides: 6. CDR3 DNA sequence: TGTGCCAGCATGTTGGGACTAGCGGGAGTAGGGGAGCTGTTTTTT. Translated, it gives CASMLGLAGVGELFF.

J is TRBJ2-6 and V is TRBV5-4; D remains unclear. The CDR3 is 16 amino acids. The V and J ends lost 0 bases and 0 bases respectively, with 7 bases between them. CDR1 is SGHNT, CDR2 YYREEE, per germline (reference sequence). CDR3 protein: CASSLDLRSGANVLTF. CDR3 nucleotides: TGTGCCAGCAGCTTGGACCTCCGCTCTGGGGCCAACGTCCTGACTTTC.

The table lists this clone with a count of one. Other DNA sequences within the sample encode an identical CDR3. This chain links TRBV20-1 with TRBJ2-7; no definite D call. This CDR3 comprises 10 residues. V lost 3 bases and J 4 bases, leaving 4 bases between the germline ends. The germline V gene has CDR1 DFQATT and CDR2 SNEGSKA (reference sequence). CDR3 in DNA: TGCAGTGCTAGCCCGTACGAGCAGTACTTC. It codes for CSASPYEQYF.

V gene TRBV19 combines with J gene TRBJ2-3, with 8 nucleotides matching TRBD1. V trimming: 8 bases; J trimming: 3 bases; junction bases outside the gene matches: 4. This CDR3 region has 13 residues. Germline CDR1 reads LNHDA; CDR2 reads SQIVND (reference sequence). CDR3: CASQDRATDTQYF. Written as DNA, the CDR3 is TGTGCCAGTCAGGACAGGGCTACAGATACGCAGTATTTT.

The chain joins TRBV28 to TRBJ1-5; the match to TRBD1 covers 12 bases. The CDR3 runs 17 residues. The germline gives CDR1 MDHEN, CDR2 SYDVKM. Trimming removed 5 bases from V and 5 bases from J; junction bases left unmatched: 10. CDR3 DNA: TGTGCCAGCAGTGGGACAGGGGGCAGACCCGCAGATCAGCCCCAGCATTTT. Translating it yields CASSGTGGRPADQPQHF.

This clone was detected only once. The CDR3: CAWSGTILETQYF. Written as DNA, the CDR3 is TGTGCCTGGAGTGGGACTATATTAGAGACCCAGTACTTC. The genes are TRBV30 and TRBJ2-5, with D possibly matching TRBD2 (6 bases). The length of the CDR3 is 13 residues. Trimming took 1 base from V and 4 from J, leaving 10 bases between them. Germline lookup yields CDR1 GTSNPN and CDR2 SVGIG (reference sequence).

The rearrangement joins TRBV28 to TRBJ2-7; D unclear. Per the germline V gene, CDR1 is MDHEN and CDR2 is SYDVKM. There are 14 residues in the CDR3. V was cut by 3 bases and J by 3 bases, with 12 bases left in between. This CDR3 is CASSLSTFLYEQYF. The CDR3 DNA reads TGTGCCAGCAGTTTGTCTACGTTCCTCTACGAGCAGTACTTC.

CDR3 region: CASSYRVTYEQYF. For the CDR3, the DNA is TGTGCCAGCAGTTACAGGGTTACCTACGAGCAGTACTTC. V is TRBV6-5 and J is TRBJ2-7; D is unclear. Trimming cost V 2 bases and J 2 bases, with 7 bases left between them. The CDR3 sequence is 13 residues long. Germline CDR1 is MNHEY and CDR2 is SVGAGI.

The CDR3: CASSSNAGWFF. CDR3 DNA sequence: TGTGCCAGCAGCTCCAACGCGGGGTGGTTCTTC. The V gene is TRBV6-1, the J gene TRBJ2-1, with D possibly being TRBD2 (6 bases). Germline-derived CDR1 and CDR2 are MNHNS and SASEGT. The V and J ends lost 6 bases and 15 bases respectively, with 15 bases between them. The CDR3 spans 11 residues.

This chain uses TRBV27 with TRBJ2-3; the D gene is possibly TRBD2 (5 bases). The V and J ends lost 4 bases and 1 base respectively, with 18 bases between them. The CDR3 consists of 17 residues. Germline V gene lookup returns CDR1 MNHEY and CDR2 SMNVEV (reference sequence). CDR3 sequence reads: CASSSLAGLLGTDTQYF. Here the CDR3 DNA reads TGTGCCAGCAGTTCCCTTGCGGGCCTCCTGGGCACAGATACGCAGTATTTT.

The table lists this clone with a count of one. This sample includes further DNA sequences coding for the same CDR3. The chain links TRBV28 to TRBJ1-3, with D perhaps matching TRBD1 (5 bases). V gave up 2 bases and J gave up 1 base, with 6 bases separating them. There are 14 residues in the CDR3. Germline V gives CDR1 MDHEN, CDR2 SYDVKM. Here the CDR3 DNA reads TGTGCCAGCAGTTTAGCAGGGTCTGGAAACACCATATATTTT. Translated: CASSLAGSGNTIYF. Combining the CDR3 with reference TRBV28 and TRBJ1-3 gives the whole variable domain DVKVTQSSRYLVKRTGEKVFLECVQDMDHENMFWYRQDPGLGLRLIYFSYDVKMKEKGDIPEGYSVSREKKERFSLILESASTNQTSMYLCASSLAGSGNTIYFGEGSWLTVV.

The rearrangement uses TRBV19 and TRBJ1-5, with D hard to call. V dropped 3 bases and J dropped 5 bases, with 17 bases sitting between them. Germline V gene sequence: CDR1 LNHDA, CDR2 SQIVND (reference sequence). CDR3 size: 16 residues. CDR3 bases: TGTGCCAGTAGTATTGCACGGGTCAATCAGCATCAGCCCCAGCATTTT. It translates to CASSIARVNQHQPQHF.

This chain uses TRBV7-8 with TRBJ2-1; weak D call: TRBD2 (7 bases). The CDR3 loop spans 14 amino acids. Germline assignment: CDR1 SGHVS and CDR2 FQNEAQ. Trimming took 5 bases from V and 7 from J, leaving 15 bases between them. The CDR3 nucleotides read TGTGCCAGCAGCACGCTAAGGGGGGGGAATGAGCAGTTCTTC. It codes for CASSTLRGGNEQFF.

This sequence joins TRBV6-1 and TRBJ1-2, with D hard to call. Trimming left V 1 base short and J 5 bases short, with 5 bases between. This CDR3 is built from 12 residues. The V gene's germline CDR1 is MNHNS and CDR2 SASEGT. CDR3 nucleotide sequence: TGTGCCAGCAGTGAAGATCCATATGGCTACACCTTC. The encoded protein is CASSEDPYGYTF.

In its sample, this clone was seen once. CDR3 amino acids: CASSPDGENQPQHF. In nucleotides, the CDR3 is TGTGCCAGCAGCCCAGACGGAGAGAATCAGCCCCAGCATTTT. V is TRBV28 and J is TRBJ1-5, with unresolved D. CDR1 and CDR2 (germline): MDHEN, SYDVKM. The CDR3 length is 14 residues. Trimming removed 6 bases at V and 4 bases at J, with 13 bases between.

As concerns this clone: The sample contains more than one DNA sequence encoding this CDR3. The chain combines TRBV7-9 with TRBJ2-7; D is ambiguous. The CDR3 runs 11 residues. The germline V gene encodes CDR1 SEHNR and CDR2 FQNEAQ (reference sequence). V lost 5 bases and J lost 4, with 6 bases in between. DNA of the CDR3: TGTGCCAGCAGCGACACATACGAGCAGTACTTC. The encoded protein is CASSDTYEQYF.

This sequence joins TRBV28 and TRBJ1-5; D may be TRBD1 (6 bases). V lost 4 bases to trimming and J lost 5 bases, with 12 bases between them. This CDR3 spans 14 amino acids. The V gene's germline CDR1 is MDHEN and CDR2 SYDVKM. The CDR3 DNA sequence: TGTGCCAGCAGTTGGGACGCAGGGGATCAGCCCCAGCATTTT. Its protein is CASSWDAGDQPQHF.

The J gene is TRBJ2-1, the V gene TRBV5-6; 11 bases map to TRBD2. V shed 3 bases and J 7 bases; nucleotides not matched to a gene: 9. This CDR3 is 16 amino acids long. Germline V gene sequence: CDR1 SGHDT, CDR2 YYEEEE. The CDR3 nucleotides read TGTGCCAGCAGCTGGACTACTAGCGGGAGAAGGAATGAGCAGTTCTTC. Its protein product is CASSWTTSGRRNEQFF.

The J gene is TRBJ2-1, the V gene TRBV14; D may be TRBD1 (5 bases). The CDR3 spans 14 residues. Trimming pared 1 base from V and 15 bases from J, leaving 19 bases between. Germline lookup yields CDR1 SGHDN and CDR2 FVKESK. As DNA, the CDR3 is TGTGCCAGCAGCCAAGGGTCTATCCCAGGGCTAGGGTTCTTC. Protein sequence: CASSQGSIPGLGFF. The complete variable domain, with remaining parts taken from reference TRBV14 and TRBJ2-1, reads EAGVTQFPSHSVIEKGQTVTLRCDPISGHDNLYWYRRVMGKEIKFLLHFVKESKQDESGMPNNRFLAERTGGTYSTLKVQPAELEDSGVYFCASSQGSIPGLGFFGPGTRLTVL.

This clone was seen once. This chain joins TRBV5-4 and TRBJ2-5; 12 nucleotides align to TRBD2. CDR3 length: 16 residues. With 0 bases clipped from V and 2 bases from J, the junction kept 2 bases outside the gene matches. Germline V CDR1 and CDR2: SGHNT, YYREEE (reference sequence). The CDR3 is CASSLGGLAGQETQYF. In DNA form, the CDR3 reads TGTGCCAGCAGCTTGGGGGGACTAGCGGGTCAAGAGACCCAGTACTTC.

This chain connects TRBV7-9 to TRBJ2-1; TRBD1 aligns across 9 bases. Germline V gene lookup returns CDR1 SEHNR and CDR2 FQNEAQ (reference sequence). This CDR3 spans 12 amino acids. Unmatched junction bases numbered 8, after V lost 5 bases and J lost 15 bases. The CDR3: CASSLSGTGPFF. CDR3 coding DNA: TGTGCCAGCAGCCTATCCGGGACAGGGCCGTTCTTC.

About this clone itself: The junction does not match germline at one end; this may be a read error. This chain uses TRBV10-3 with TRBJ1-1; D is unclear. The CDR3 totals 13 residues. In germline, CDR1 is ENHRY, CDR2 SYGVKD. CDR3 DNA: TGTGCCATCAGTGAGTCAGGGAACACTGAAGTTTTCTTT. Amino acid sequence: CAISESGNTEVFF.

On this clone: At the DNA level, this CDR3 is encoded by other sequences in the same sample as well. This chain uses TRBV20-1 with TRBJ2-3, with unresolved D. The CDR3 sequence is 11 residues long. V dropped 5 bases and J dropped 5 bases, with 8 bases sitting between them. Germline assignment: CDR1 DFQATT and CDR2 SNEGSKA (reference sequence). CDR3 region: CSAGRGDTQYF. The CDR3 region has the DNA TGCAGTGCTGGAAGAGGAGATACGCAGTATTTT.

The table lists this clone with a count of one. The chain employs TRBV6-8 and TRBJ1-4, with TRBD1 as a possible D gene (5 bases). The CDR3 is 12 residues long. Trimming took off 8 bases at V and 5 bases at J, with 9 bases between the two ends. Looked up from germline, CDR1 is MNHGY and CDR2 is SAAAGT. DNA of the CDR3: TGTGCCAGCGGGGGGGAGAATGAAAAACTGTTTTTT. It is translated as CASGGENEKLFF.

The V gene is TRBV30, the J gene TRBJ1-2; no firm D call. This CDR3 spans 12 amino acids. The V end lost 0 bases, the J end lost 5 bases, and 7 bases lay between the germline ends. CDR1 GTSNPN and CDR2 SVGIG come from the germline V gene (reference sequence). CDR3 protein: CAWSVLLYGYTF. CDR3 DNA sequence: TGTGCCTGGAGTGTACTTTTGTATGGCTACACCTTC.

V and J are TRBV6-6 and TRBJ1-5, with a weak D call TRBD1 (6 bases). Deletions cut 8 bases from V and 4 bases from J, with 9 bases between. Germline loops: CDR1 MNHNY, CDR2 SVGAGI (reference sequence). The CDR3 sequence is 12 residues long. For the CDR3, the DNA is TGTGCCAGCGGGGGGCTTAATCAGCCCCAGCATTTT. Translation: CASGGLNQPQHF.